One sample yielded the 21 T cell receptor beta chains listed below, sequenced in a study of T cell responses to AZD1222 COVID-19 vaccine. TCRdb's copy holds only in-frame clones and misses some; the assay was immunoSEQ multiplex PCR. The sample carries 95,000 to 150,000 clones, roughly 88% recorded once. Here the sequenced sample was peripheral blood, taken on day 0 of AZD1222 vaccination. The receptor set was obtained from an adult in good health.

V gene TRBV15 combines with J gene TRBJ2-2; D uncertain. This CDR3 region has 15 residues. CDR1 is LNHNV, CDR2 YYDKDF, per germline (reference sequence). Trimming pared 1 base from V and 2 bases from J, leaving 8 bases between. The CDR3 nucleotides read TGTGCCACCAGCAGAGCTGGAACCAACACCGGGGAGCTGTTTTTT. Protein product: CATSRAGTNTGELFF.

The chain is built from TRBV29-1 and TRBJ2-7; D gene unclear. Trimming took 6 bases from V and 5 from J, leaving 17 bases between them. Germline V gives CDR1 SQVTM, CDR2 ANQGSEA. The CDR3 extends over 13 amino acids. DNA of the CDR3: TGCAGCGTGGGAATTTCGACCTACGACGAGCAGTACTTC. Amino acids: CSVGISTYDEQYF.

V gene TRBV29-1 combines with J gene TRBJ1-2, with a tentative D call TRBD1 (5 bases). The V end lost 6 bases, the J end lost 1 base, and 9 bases lay between the germline ends. Germline CDR1 SQVTM, CDR2 ANQGSEA. The CDR3 contains 12 residues. Here the CDR3 DNA reads TGCAGCGTCTTGACAGATAACTATGGCTACACCTTC. Translating gives CSVLTDNYGYTF.

The gene calls are TRBV15 and TRBJ1-1; D gene unclear. This CDR3 region has 14 residues. Germline V CDR1 and CDR2: LNHNV, YYDKDF (reference sequence). The ends were cut back, 5 bases at V and 5 bases at J, with 15 bases in the middle. CDR3 nucleotide sequence: TGTGCCACCAGCTCGAGCGGCTGGGTGACTGAAGCTTTCTTT. This codes for CATSSSGWVTEAFF.

J is TRBJ2-3 and V is TRBV20-1; D ambiguous. CDR3 length: 11 residues. Germline V gene lookup returns CDR1 DFQATT and CDR2 SNEGSKA (reference sequence). Between the trimmed V and J ends, which lost 6 bases and 9 bases, there was a span of 13 bases. Here the CDR3 DNA reads TGCAGTGCCCCTGGCCCAAGGACGCAGTATTTT. Translation gives CSAPGPRTQYF.

The J gene is TRBJ1-6, the V gene TRBV28; D unclear. Germline CDR1 MDHEN, CDR2 SYDVKM. This CDR3 is built from 13 residues. V was clipped by 2 bases and J by 7 bases, with 6 bases between them. CDR3 loop: CASSLGGNSPLHF. As DNA, the CDR3 is TGTGCCAGCAGTTTAGGAGGGAATTCACCCCTCCACTTT.

J is TRBJ2-7 and V is TRBV4-1; 12 bases are shared with TRBD2. This CDR3 region has 18 residues. The V and J ends lost 3 bases and 0 bases, in that order; junction bases with no gene match: 9. Germline V gene lookup returns CDR1 MGHRA and CDR2 YSYEKL. The CDR3 sequence: CASSQRLAGDPSSYEQYF. The CDR3 nucleotides are TGCGCCAGCAGCCAGAGACTAGCGGGGGACCCGAGCTCCTACGAGCAGTACTTC.

The V gene is TRBV9, the J gene TRBJ1-2; D remains ambiguous. Deletions cut 0 bases from V and 1 base from J, with 7 bases between. The CDR3 runs 14 residues. CDR1 and CDR2 (germline): SGDLS, YYNGEE. CDR3 DNA sequence: TGTGCCAGCAGCGTAGGGGCCAATAACTATGGCTACACCTTC. This encodes CASSVGANNYGYTF.

This clone occurred a few times. The chain is built from TRBV4-3 and TRBJ1-1, with D possibly matching TRBD1 (5 bases). V was shortened by 3 bases and J by 6 bases, with 14 bases between the two germline ends. CDR3 length equals 14 residues. The germline gives CDR1 LGHNA, CDR2 YSLEER. DNA for the CDR3: TGCGCCAGCAGCCAGGACACTGGTTGGGCTGAAGCTTTCTTT. Translated, it gives CASSQDTGWAEAFF.

This chain uses TRBV10-3 with TRBJ1-6; TRBD1 aligns across 9 bases. The CDR3 loop spans 14 amino acids. CDR1 and CDR2 from the germline V gene are ENHRY and SYGVKD. Trimming took 6 bases from V and 7 from J; bases not matched to a gene: 4. In DNA, the CDR3 is TGTGCCATCAGCGACGGACAGGGGAATTCACCCCTCCACTTT. Translated: CAISDGQGNSPLHF.

The chain combines TRBV4-2 with TRBJ2-5, with 13 bases matching TRBD2. Germline V lookup: CDR1 LGHNA, CDR2 YNFKEQ. The V segment lost 4 bases and the J segment 5 bases; nucleotides outside the gene matches: 10. This CDR3 is built from 17 residues. This chain's CDR3 is CASSRSVTSGGAETQYF. CDR3 nucleotides: TGTGCCAGCAGCCGATCCGTAACTAGCGGGGGGGCCGAGACCCAGTACTTC.

The chain is built from TRBV18 and TRBJ1-3, with a weak D call TRBD1 (5 bases). Trimming removed 0 bases at V and 3 bases at J, with 9 bases between. CDR3 length equals 15 residues. The V gene's germline CDR1 is KGHSH and CDR2 LQKENI. This CDR3 is CASSPPGGNGNTIYF. In DNA form, the CDR3 reads TGTGCCAGCTCACCACCCGGGGGAAATGGAAACACCATATATTTT.

J is TRBJ2-7 and V is TRBV19; the match to TRBD1 covers 10 bases. The CDR3 spans 14 residues. With V trimmed by 6 bases and J by 2 bases, 4 bases remained unmatched. Germline assignment: CDR1 LNHDA and CDR2 SQIVND (reference sequence). The CDR3 protein is CASSRGQGAYEQYF. CDR3 in DNA: TGTGCCAGTAGCCGTGGACAGGGGGCCTACGAGCAGTACTTC.

This chain connects TRBV6-5 to TRBJ2-7; tentative D call: TRBD2 (6 bases). Germline CDR1 is MNHEY and CDR2 is SVGAGI. The CDR3 has 15 amino acids. V was cut by 0 bases and J by 4 bases, with 13 bases left in between. CDR3 region: CASSYSGLVGYEQYF. In DNA form, the CDR3 reads TGTGCCAGCAGTTACTCGGGACTGGTGGGTTACGAGCAGTACTTC.

The chain is built from TRBV27 and TRBJ2-7, with 8 bases that match TRBD2. The CDR3 runs 16 residues. The germline V gene encodes CDR1 MNHEY and CDR2 SMNVEV (reference sequence). With 5 bases clipped from V and 2 bases from J, the junction kept 11 bases outside the gene matches. The CDR3 loop reads CASSPLLADNPYEQYF. CDR3 nucleotides: TGTGCCAGCAGTCCGCTACTAGCGGATAACCCCTACGAGCAGTACTTC.

The rearrangement links TRBV6-2 or TRBV6-3 to TRBJ1-5; no definite D call. CDR3 size: 13 residues. Looked up from germline, CDR1 is MNHEY and CDR2 is SVGEGT. V was cut by 6 bases and J by 4 bases, with 10 bases left in between. In DNA form, the CDR3 reads TGTGCCAGCAGCCGATACCAAAATCAGCCCCAGCATTTT. Protein: CASSRYQNQPQHF.

This clone was detected once. This chain links TRBV4-1 with TRBJ1-2, with TRBD1 as a possible D gene (5 bases). CDR1 and CDR2 from the germline V gene are MGHRA and YSYEKL. The V gene lost 0 bases and the J gene lost 5 bases, with 10 bases spanning the gap. CDR3 length: 14 amino acids. This CDR3 reads CASSQDWGGYGYTF. CDR3 sequence (DNA): TGCGCCAGCAGCCAAGATTGGGGGGGGTATGGCTACACCTTC.

This rearrangement joins TRBV7-2 to TRBJ2-1, with 8 nucleotides matching TRBD2. Germline V CDR1 and CDR2: SGHTA, FQGNSA. V dropped 4 bases and J dropped 9; count of bases not matched to a gene: 11. This CDR3 comprises 15 residues. The CDR3 spells CASSSGGPTRGEQFF. The CDR3, as DNA: TGTGCCAGCAGCTCGGGGGGGCCTACACGCGGTGAGCAGTTCTTC.

This CDR3 reads CASSERGPGQGYQETQYF. The CDR3 bases are TGTGCCAGCAGTGAAAGGGGCCCGGGACAGGGGTACCAAGAGACCCAGTACTTC. The gene calls are TRBV6-1 and TRBJ2-5; 10 bases map to TRBD1. The CDR3 is 18 amino acids. J was trimmed by 0 bases and V by 2 bases; bases with no gene match: 9. Germline V gene sequence: CDR1 MNHNS, CDR2 SASEGT.

CDR3 in DNA: TGTGCCAGCAGCCCCCCCAGCGGGGGGCTTGGATTGGGTGAGCAGTTCTTC. Translated: CASSPPSGGLGLGEQFF. The chain couples TRBV14 to TRBJ2-1; TRBD2 matches at 9 bases. CDR1 is SGHDN, CDR2 FVKESK, per germline. CDR3 size: 17 residues. Unmatched junction bases numbered 16, after V lost 4 bases and J lost 9 bases.

The V and J genes are TRBV7-2 and TRBJ2-3; 8 bases align to TRBD2. This CDR3 comprises 15 residues. The junction had 2 bases not matched to a gene; V was cut back by 0 bases and J by 3 bases. Per germline, CDR1 SGHTA and CDR2 FQGNSA. CDR3 sequence: CASSLATGGTDTQYF. The DNA for the CDR3 is TGTGCCAGCAGCTTAGCAACGGGAGGGACAGATACGCAGTATTTT.